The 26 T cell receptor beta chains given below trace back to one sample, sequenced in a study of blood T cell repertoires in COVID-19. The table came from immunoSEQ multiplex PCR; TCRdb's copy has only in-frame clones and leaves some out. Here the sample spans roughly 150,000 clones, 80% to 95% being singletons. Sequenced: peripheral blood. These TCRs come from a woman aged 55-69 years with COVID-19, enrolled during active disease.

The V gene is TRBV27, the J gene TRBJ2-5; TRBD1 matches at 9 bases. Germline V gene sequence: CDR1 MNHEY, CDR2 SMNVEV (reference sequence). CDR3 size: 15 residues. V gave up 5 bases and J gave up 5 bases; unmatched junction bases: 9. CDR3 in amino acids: CASSATGGWGETQYF. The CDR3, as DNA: TGTGCCAGCAGTGCTACAGGGGGCTGGGGTGAGACCCAGTACTTC.

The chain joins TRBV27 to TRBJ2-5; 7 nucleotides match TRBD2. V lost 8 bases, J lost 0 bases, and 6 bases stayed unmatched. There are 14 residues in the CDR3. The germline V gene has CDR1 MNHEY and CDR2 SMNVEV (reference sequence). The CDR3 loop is CASSRRGYQETQYF. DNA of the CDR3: TGTGCCAGCTCCCGGCGGGGGTACCAAGAGACCCAGTACTTC.

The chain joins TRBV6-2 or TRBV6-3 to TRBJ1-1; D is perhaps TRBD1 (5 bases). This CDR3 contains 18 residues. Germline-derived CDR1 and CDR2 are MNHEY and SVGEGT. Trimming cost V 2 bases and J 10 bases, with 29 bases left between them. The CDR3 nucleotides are TGTGCCAGCAGTTACCCCCCCTTTGGTAGGGGTGGCCCCCTTGGAGCTTTCTTT. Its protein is CASSYPPFGRGGPLGAFF.

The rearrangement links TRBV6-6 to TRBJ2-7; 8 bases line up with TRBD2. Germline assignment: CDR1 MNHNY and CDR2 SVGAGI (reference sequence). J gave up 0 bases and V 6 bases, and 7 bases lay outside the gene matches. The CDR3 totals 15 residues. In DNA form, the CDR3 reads TGTGCCAGCAGGGGCGGGGGGACGAGCTCCTACGAGCAGTACTTC. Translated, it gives CASRGGGTSSYEQYF.

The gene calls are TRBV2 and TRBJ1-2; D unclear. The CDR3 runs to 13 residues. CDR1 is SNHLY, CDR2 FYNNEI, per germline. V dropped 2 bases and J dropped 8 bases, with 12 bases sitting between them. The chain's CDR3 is CASSESGFGGYTF. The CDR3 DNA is TGTGCCAGCAGTGAATCCGGGTTCGGGGGCTACACCTTC.

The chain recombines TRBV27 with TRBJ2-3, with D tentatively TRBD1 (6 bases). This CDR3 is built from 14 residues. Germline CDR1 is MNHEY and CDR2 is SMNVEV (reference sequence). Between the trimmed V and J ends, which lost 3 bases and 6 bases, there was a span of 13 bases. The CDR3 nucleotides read TGTGCCAGCAGTTTGGGGGCAGAAGGGGATACGCAGTATTTT. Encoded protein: CASSLGAEGDTQYF.

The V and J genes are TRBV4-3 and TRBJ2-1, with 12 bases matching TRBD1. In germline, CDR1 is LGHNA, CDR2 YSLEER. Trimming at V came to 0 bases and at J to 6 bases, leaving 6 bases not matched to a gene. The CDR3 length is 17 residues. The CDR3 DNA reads TGCGCCAGCAGCCAAGATAGGGGGACAGGGGGCCGCAATGAGCAGTTCTTC. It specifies CASSQDRGTGGRNEQFF.

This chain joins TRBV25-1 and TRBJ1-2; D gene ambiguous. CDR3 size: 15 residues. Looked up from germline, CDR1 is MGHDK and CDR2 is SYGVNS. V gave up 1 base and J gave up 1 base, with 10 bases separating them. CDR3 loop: CASSEFRGDNYGYTF. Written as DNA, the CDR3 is TGTGCCAGCAGTGAATTCCGGGGAGATAACTATGGCTACACCTTC.

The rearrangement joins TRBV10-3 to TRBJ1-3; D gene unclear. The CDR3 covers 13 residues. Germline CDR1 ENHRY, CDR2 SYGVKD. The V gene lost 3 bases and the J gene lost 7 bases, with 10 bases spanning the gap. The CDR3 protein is CAISERGMNTIYF. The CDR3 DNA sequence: TGTGCCATCAGTGAAAGAGGGATGAACACCATATATTTT.

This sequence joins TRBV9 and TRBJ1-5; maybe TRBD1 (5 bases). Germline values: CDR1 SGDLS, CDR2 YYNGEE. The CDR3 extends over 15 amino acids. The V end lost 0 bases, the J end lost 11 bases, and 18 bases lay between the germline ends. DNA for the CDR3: TGTGCCAGCAGCGTAGACGGGACTACGGGCGAGGCCCAGCATTTT. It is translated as CASSVDGTTGEAQHF.

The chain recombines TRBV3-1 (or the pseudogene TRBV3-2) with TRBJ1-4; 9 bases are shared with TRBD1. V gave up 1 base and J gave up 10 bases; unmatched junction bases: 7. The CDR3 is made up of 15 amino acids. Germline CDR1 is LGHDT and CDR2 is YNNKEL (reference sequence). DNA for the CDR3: TGTGCCAGCAGCCAAGGCGACAGGGGGGGTGGAAAACTGTTTTTT. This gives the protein CASSQGDRGGGKLFF.

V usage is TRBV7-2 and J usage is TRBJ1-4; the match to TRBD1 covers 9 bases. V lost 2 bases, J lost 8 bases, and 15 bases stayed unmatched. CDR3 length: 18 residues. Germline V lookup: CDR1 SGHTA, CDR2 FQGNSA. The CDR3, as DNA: TGTGCCAGCAGCTTAAGTCCGGCGGGGACAGGGTTGGGCGAAAAACTGTTTTTT. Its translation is CASSLSPAGTGLGEKLFF.

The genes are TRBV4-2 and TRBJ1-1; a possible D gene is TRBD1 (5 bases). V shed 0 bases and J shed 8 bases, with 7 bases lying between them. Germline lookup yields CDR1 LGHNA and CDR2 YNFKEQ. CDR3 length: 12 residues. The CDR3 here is CASSQENREAFF. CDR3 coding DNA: TGTGCCAGCAGCCAAGAAAACAGGGAAGCTTTCTTT.

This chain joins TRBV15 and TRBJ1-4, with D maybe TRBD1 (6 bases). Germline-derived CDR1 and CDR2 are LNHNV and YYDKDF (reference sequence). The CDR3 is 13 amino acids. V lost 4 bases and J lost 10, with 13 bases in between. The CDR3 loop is CATSNRGTGKLFF. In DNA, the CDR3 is TGTGCCACCAGCAATAGGGGGACGGGAAAACTGTTTTTT.

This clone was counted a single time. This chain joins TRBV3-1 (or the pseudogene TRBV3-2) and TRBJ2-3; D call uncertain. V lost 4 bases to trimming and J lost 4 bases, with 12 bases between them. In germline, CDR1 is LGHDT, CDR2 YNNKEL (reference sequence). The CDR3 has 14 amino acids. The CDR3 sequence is CASSPVSSSDTQYF. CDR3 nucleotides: TGTGCCAGCAGCCCGGTTTCCTCATCAGATACGCAGTATTTT.

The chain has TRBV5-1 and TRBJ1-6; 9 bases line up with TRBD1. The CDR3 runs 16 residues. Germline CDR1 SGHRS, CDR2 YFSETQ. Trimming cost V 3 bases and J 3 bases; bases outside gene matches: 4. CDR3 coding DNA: TGCGCCAGCAGCTACGGGACAGGGCACTATAATTCACCCCTCCACTTT. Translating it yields CASSYGTGHYNSPLHF.

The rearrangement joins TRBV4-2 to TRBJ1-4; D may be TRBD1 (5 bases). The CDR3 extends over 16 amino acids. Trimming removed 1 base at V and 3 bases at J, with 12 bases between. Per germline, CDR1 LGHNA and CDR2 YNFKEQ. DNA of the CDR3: TGTGCCAGCAGCCAAGTATGGCAGGGTGCTAATGAAAAACTGTTTTTT. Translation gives CASSQVWQGANEKLFF.

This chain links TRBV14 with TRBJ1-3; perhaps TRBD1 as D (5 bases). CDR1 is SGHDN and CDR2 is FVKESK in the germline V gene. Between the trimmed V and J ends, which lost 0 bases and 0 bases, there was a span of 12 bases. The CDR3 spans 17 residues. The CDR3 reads CASSQDQGWTSGNTIYF. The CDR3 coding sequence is TGTGCCAGCAGCCAAGATCAGGGATGGACCTCTGGAAACACCATATATTTT. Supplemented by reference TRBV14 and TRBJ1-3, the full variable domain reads EAGVTQFPSHSVIEKGQTVTLRCDPISGHDNLYWYRRVMGKEIKFLLHFVKESKQDESGMPNNRFLAERTGGTYSTLKVQPAELEDSGVYFCASSQDQGWTSGNTIYFGEGSWLTVV.

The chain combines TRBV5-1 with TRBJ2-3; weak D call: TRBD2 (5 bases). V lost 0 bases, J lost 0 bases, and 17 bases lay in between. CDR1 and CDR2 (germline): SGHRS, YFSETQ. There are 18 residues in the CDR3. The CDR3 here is CASSLEGARPLSTDTQYF. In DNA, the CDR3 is TGCGCCAGCAGCTTGGAGGGAGCAAGGCCACTTAGCACAGATACGCAGTATTTT.

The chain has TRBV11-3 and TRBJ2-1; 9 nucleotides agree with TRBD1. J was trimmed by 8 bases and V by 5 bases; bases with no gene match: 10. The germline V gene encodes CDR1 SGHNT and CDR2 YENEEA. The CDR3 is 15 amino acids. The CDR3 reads CASSIGQGLSDEQFF. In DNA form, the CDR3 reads TGTGCCAGCAGCATAGGACAGGGGTTGAGCGATGAGCAGTTCTTC.

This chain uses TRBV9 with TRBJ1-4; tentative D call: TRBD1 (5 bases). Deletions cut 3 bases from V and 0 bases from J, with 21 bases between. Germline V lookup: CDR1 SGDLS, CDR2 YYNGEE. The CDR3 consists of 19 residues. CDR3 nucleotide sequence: TGTGCCAGCAGCGCGCAGCAAGCCCAAGGGGCTGCAACTAATGAAAAACTGTTTTTT. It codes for CASSAQQAQGAATNEKLFF.

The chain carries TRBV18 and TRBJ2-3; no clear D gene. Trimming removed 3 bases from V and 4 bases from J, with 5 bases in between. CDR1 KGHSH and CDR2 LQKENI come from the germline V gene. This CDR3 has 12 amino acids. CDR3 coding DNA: TGTGCCAGCTCACCGCGGTCAGATACGCAGTATTTT. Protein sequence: CASSPRSDTQYF.

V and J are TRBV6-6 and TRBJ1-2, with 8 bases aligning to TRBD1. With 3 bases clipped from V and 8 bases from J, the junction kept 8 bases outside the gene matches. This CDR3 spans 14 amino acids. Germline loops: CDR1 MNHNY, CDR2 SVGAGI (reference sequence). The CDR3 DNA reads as TGTGCCAGCAGTTATATCAGGGGGCGGGAGGGCTACACCTTC. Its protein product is CASSYIRGREGYTF.

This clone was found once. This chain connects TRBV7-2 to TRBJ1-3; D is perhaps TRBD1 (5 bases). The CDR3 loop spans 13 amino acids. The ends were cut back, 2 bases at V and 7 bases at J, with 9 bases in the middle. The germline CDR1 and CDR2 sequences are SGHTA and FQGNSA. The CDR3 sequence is CASSLYRGNTIYF. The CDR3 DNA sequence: TGTGCCAGCAGCTTATATCGGGGGAACACCATATATTTT.

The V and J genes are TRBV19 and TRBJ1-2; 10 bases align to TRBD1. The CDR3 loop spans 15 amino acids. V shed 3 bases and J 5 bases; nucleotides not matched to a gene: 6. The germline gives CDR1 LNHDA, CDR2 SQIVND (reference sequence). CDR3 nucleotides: TGTGCCAGTAGTATGGGACAGGGGCTCAAATATGGCTACACCTTC. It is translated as CASSMGQGLKYGYTF.

The CDR3 coding sequence is TGCGCCAGCAGTCAATCTGTCGGGGGGGCCTACAATGAGCAGTTCTTC. Its protein product is CASSQSVGGAYNEQFF. The chain carries TRBV23-1 and TRBJ2-1, with 8 bases aligning to TRBD2. TRBV23-1 is noted as an ORF with a role that remains uncertain. The CDR3 sequence is 16 residues long. V gave up 0 bases and J gave up 2 bases; unmatched junction bases: 3.